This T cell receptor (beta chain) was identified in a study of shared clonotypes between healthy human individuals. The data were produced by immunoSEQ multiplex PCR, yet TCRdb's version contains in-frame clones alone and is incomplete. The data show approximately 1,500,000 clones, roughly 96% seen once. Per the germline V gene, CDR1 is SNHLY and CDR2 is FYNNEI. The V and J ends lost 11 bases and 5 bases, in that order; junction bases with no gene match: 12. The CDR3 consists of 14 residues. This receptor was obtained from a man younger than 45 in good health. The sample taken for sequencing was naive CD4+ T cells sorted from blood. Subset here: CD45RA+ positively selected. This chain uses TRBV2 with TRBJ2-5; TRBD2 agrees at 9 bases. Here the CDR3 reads CAGEGGRAGETQYF. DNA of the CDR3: TGTGCCGGCGAGGGCGGGAGGGCCGGGGAGACCCAGTACTTC.